This is a list of T cell receptor beta chains from one sample in a study of shared clonotypes between healthy human individuals. The assay was immunoSEQ multiplex PCR, and TCRdb's table has in-frame clones only and misses some. Of approximately 720,000 clones in the sample, 60% to 80% were seen once. The source material was memory CD4+ T cells sorted from blood. The receptors stem from a woman in her 30s in good health. CDR3s include the opening cysteine and the closing phenylalanine or tryptophan. A D gene is named only where the DNA matches it firmly. Not all rows give a size; the values are once, few, many and, for expanded clones, a class.

cdr3_aa cdr3_nt v_call clone_size j_call d_call
CASSFGGRSTDTQYF TGTGCCAGCAGCTTTGGCGGGAGAAGCACAGATACGCAGTATTTT TRBV7-9 NA TRBJ2-3 TRBD2
CASSLGLAGSWQYF TGTGCCAGCAGCTTAGGACTAGCGGGAAGTTGGCAGTACTTC TRBV7-8 NA TRBJ2-7 TRBD2
CASSGQPYEQYF TGCGCCAGCAGCGGACAACCCTACGAGCAGTACTTC TRBV5-1 NA TRBJ2-7 NA
CASSWQGSANEKLFF TGTGCCAGCAGCTGGCAGGGTTCTGCTAATGAAAAACTGTTTTTT TRBV5-8 NA TRBJ1-4 NA
CASSRGQWGEKLFF TGCGCCAGCAGCCGGGGACAGTGGGGGGAAAAACTGTTTTTT TRBV4-1 NA TRBJ1-4 TRBD1
CASSRGTTYEQYF TGTGCCAGCAGTCGCGGGACCACCTACGAGCAGTACTTC TRBV27 NA TRBJ2-7 NA
CASSFGTGGSGYGYTF TGTGCCAGCAGCTTTGGGACAGGGGGCTCCGGCTATGGCTACACCTTC TRBV7-9 NA TRBJ1-2 TRBD1
CASSTGGNSYEQYF TGTGCCAGCAGCACGGGCGGGAACTCCTACGAGCAGTACTTC TRBV11-3 NA TRBJ2-7 NA
CSVEGTLGGETQYF TGCAGCGTTGAGGGGACTCTCGGGGGGGAGACCCAGTACTTC TRBV29-1 few TRBJ2-5 TRBD2
CASSGTFQETQYF TGTGCCAGCAGCGGGACATTCCAAGAGACCCAGTACTTC TRBV6-1 NA TRBJ2-5 NA
CASSPSTGLNTEAFF TGTGCCAGCTCACCTTCCACAGGGCTTAACACTGAAGCTTTCTTT TRBV18 few TRBJ1-1 NA
CASSATGPGTHEQYF TGTGCCAGCAGTGCAACAGGACCTGGGACTCACGAGCAGTACTTC TRBV6-6 many TRBJ2-7 NA
CASSLKGARGYTF TGTGCCAGCAGTTTAAAGGGGGCCAGGGGCTACACCTTC TRBV28 NA TRBJ1-2 TRBD1
CASSSLDSGANVLTF TGTGCCAGCAGCTCGTTAGACTCTGGGGCCAACGTCCTGACTTTC TRBV5-6 NA TRBJ2-6 NA
CAWGTGGNQPQHF TGTGCCTGGGGCACAGGGGGAAATCAGCCCCAGCATTTT TRBV30 NA TRBJ1-5 TRBD1
CASSTRGWYQETQYF TGTGCCAGTAGTACCAGGGGATGGTACCAAGAGACCCAGTACTTC TRBV19 NA TRBJ2-5 NA
CASGQGARTGELFF TGCGCCAGCGGGCAGGGGGCGCGGACCGGGGAGCTGTTTTTT TRBV23-1 NA TRBJ2-2 TRBD1
CASSDLAGVSYNEQFF TGTGCCAGCAGTGACCTAGCGGGAGTGTCCTACAATGAGCAGTTCTTC TRBV25-1 NA TRBJ2-1 TRBD2
CASSVWDSLTEAFF TGCGCCAGCAGCGTATGGGACAGCCTCACTGAAGCTTTCTTT TRBV5-1 few TRBJ1-1 TRBD1
CASSSGPSYEQYF TGTGCCAGCAGCTCCGGACCCTCCTACGAGCAGTACTTC TRBV13 NA TRBJ2-7 NA
CASSYSSEQYF TGTGCCAGCAGTTACTCGTCCGAGCAGTACTTC TRBV6-5 NA TRBJ2-7 NA
CASSPMAGDNQPQHF TGTGCCAGTAGTCCCATGGCGGGGGACAATCAGCCCCAGCATTTT TRBV19 NA TRBJ1-5 NA
CASSPRGVGGRTEAFF TGTGCCAGCTCACCCCGAGGTGTTGGGGGGCGGACTGAAGCTTTCTTT TRBV18 NA TRBJ1-1 NA
CASSERSGGGIDEQYF TGTGCCAGCAGTGAACGATCGGGGGGAGGGATCGACGAGCAGTACTTC TRBV25-1 NA TRBJ2-7 TRBD2
CASSDLWGNTEAFF TGTGCCAGCAGTGATCTTTGGGGAAACACTGAAGCTTTCTTT TRBV2 NA TRBJ1-1 NA
CATSRAFQDRYGYTF TGTGCCACCAGCAGAGCATTTCAGGATCGCTATGGCTACACCTTC TRBV15 NA TRBJ1-2 NA
CASRSDLADTQYF TGTGCCAGCAGATCTGACCTTGCAGATACGCAGTATTTT TRBV7-9 NA TRBJ2-3 NA
CASRTGTKTYNEQFF TGTGCCAGCCGCACCGGGACCAAGACCTACAATGAGCAGTTCTTC TRBV19 NA TRBJ2-1 NA
CAWTSTSGRLAQYF TGTGCCTGGACCTCGACTAGCGGGAGACTTGCGCAGTATTTT TRBV30 NA TRBJ2-3 TRBD2
CASSKGLAGIYNEQFF TGTGCCAGCAGCAAAGGACTAGCGGGAATCTACAATGAGCAGTTCTTC TRBV21-1 NA TRBJ2-1 NA
CASSSGTSFQHRGRWSTDTQYF TGTGCCAGCAGTTCCGGTACTTCCTTTCAACACAGGGGGCGGTGGAGCACAGATACGCAGTATTTT TRBV28 NA TRBJ2-3 TRBD1
CASSEGQSSAEAFF TGCGCCAGCAGCGAGGGACAGAGCTCCGCTGAAGCTTTCTTT TRBV4-1 NA TRBJ1-1 TRBD1
CASSTGTVYEQYF TGCGCCAGCAGCACAGGGACAGTCTACGAGCAGTACTTC TRBV5-1 NA TRBJ2-7 TRBD1
CASSPQGLGGNTIYF TGTGCCAGCTCACCACAGGGACTGGGAGGAAACACCATATATTTT TRBV18 few TRBJ1-3 NA
CASSVRPPFKDTQYF TGTGCCAGCAGCGTTAGACCCCCGTTCAAAGATACGCAGTATTTT TRBV7-8 NA TRBJ2-3 NA
CAISDSPHEQYF TGTGCCATCAGTGACTCCCCCCACGAGCAGTACTTC TRBV10-3 NA TRBJ2-7 NA
CASSLTRLQFLSGANVLTF TGTGCCAGCAGTTTAACTCGTTTACAGTTCCTCTCTGGGGCCAACGTCCTGACTTTC TRBV28 NA TRBJ2-6 NA
CASSRTFSGNTIYF TGTGCCAGTAGTCGGACATTCTCTGGAAACACCATATATTTT TRBV19 NA TRBJ1-3 NA
CSVRWGYEQYF TGCAGCGTTAGGTGGGGCTACGAGCAGTACTTC TRBV29-1 few TRBJ2-7 NA
CASSYPRPMNTEAFF TGTGCCAGCAGTTACCCGCGCCCCATGAACACTGAAGCTTTCTTT TRBV6-5 NA TRBJ1-1 NA
CASSPQADRAGNTIYF TGTGCCAGCTCACCGCAAGCTGACAGGGCAGGAAACACCATATATTTT TRBV18 NA TRBJ1-3 TRBD1
CASSLLPGYGYTF TGTGCCAGCAGTTTACTTCCGGGCTATGGCTACACCTTC TRBV28 NA TRBJ1-2 NA
CSVEIADNQETQYF TGCAGCGTGGAAATAGCGGATAACCAAGAGACCCAGTACTTC TRBV29-1 few TRBJ2-5 NA
CASSLRKQGQRVNTEAFF TGTGCCAGCAGCTTAAGAAAACAGGGGCAGAGGGTGAACACTGAAGCTTTCTTT TRBV13 once TRBJ1-1 TRBD1
CASSKQTGGYNEQFF TGCGCCAGCAGCAAGCAGACAGGGGGCTACAATGAGCAGTTCTTC TRBV5-1 NA TRBJ2-1 TRBD1
CASTLAGPHTEAFF TGTGCCAGCACCCTAGCGGGTCCCCACACTGAAGCTTTCTTT TRBV7-9 NA TRBJ1-1 NA
CASSLSSTTNEQFF TGTGCCAGCAGCTTAAGTTCCACAACCAATGAGCAGTTCTTC TRBV7-2 NA TRBJ2-1 NA
CASRMVRGSPLFF TGTGCCAGTAGAATGGTTCGGGGGTCGCCGCTGTTCTTC TRBV19 once TRBJ2-1 NA
CSVGNMNTEAFF TGCAGCGTTGGGAACATGAACACTGAAGCTTTCTTT TRBV29-1 NA TRBJ1-1 NA
CASSPAFGGGSDTQYF TGTGCCAGCTCACCAGCATTCGGGGGAGGCTCAGATACGCAGTATTTT TRBV18 NA TRBJ2-3 NA
CASSPDRDYSNQPQHF TGTGCCAGCAGTCCGGACAGGGATTATAGCAATCAGCCCCAGCATTTT TRBV7-9 NA TRBJ1-5 TRBD1
CASSRDRGDTGELFF TGTGCCAGTAGTAGGGACAGGGGAGACACCGGGGAGCTGTTTTTT TRBV19 NA TRBJ2-2 TRBD1
CASNRRAGAADTQYF TGTGCCAGCAACCGAAGAGCGGGAGCGGCAGATACGCAGTATTTT TRBV7-9 NA TRBJ2-3 TRBD2
CASSLAVTVGYEQYF TGCGCCAGCAGCTTGGCCGTGACGGTGGGCTACGAGCAGTACTTC TRBV5-1 NA TRBJ2-7 NA
CSVYRLMETEAFF TGCAGCGTTTACAGGTTAATGGAGACTGAAGCTTTCTTT TRBV29-1 NA TRBJ1-1 NA